A selection of T cell receptor beta chains follows, all from one sample in a study of cytomegalovirus exposure and HLA in healthy donors. TCRdb's copy holds only in-frame clones and misses some; the assay was immunoSEQ multiplex PCR. Of some 340,000 clones listed, roughly nine tenths are singletons. The sequencing sample was made of PBMCs. The receptors were sampled from a woman aged 25-40 years in good health and CMV-seropositive. Both conserved end residues are part of each CDR3. The D gene is left open where the match is weak. Clone sizes are given selectively: once, few, many, or a class where the clone is expanded.

J: TRBJ1-1
size: .
V: TRBV29-1
D: .
DNA: TGCAGCGTGATACAGGGTGGCACTGAAGCTTTCTTT
CDR3: CSVIQGGTEAFF

J: TRBJ2-3
size: .
V: TRBV7-9
D: .
DNA: TGTGCCAGCAGCCTCACTCCGCTTAGGAACCAAGATACGCAGTATTTT
CDR3: CASSLTPLRNQDTQYF

J: TRBJ2-2
size: .
V: TRBV29-1
D: TRBD2
DNA: TGCAGCGTTGAAGAGACTAGCGGGAGCATATTCGGGAACACCGGGGAGCTGTTTTTT
CDR3: CSVEETSGSIFGNTGELFF

J: TRBJ2-5
size: .
V: TRBV28
D: .
DNA: TGTGCCAGCAGCCGGGGTAGGGGCGCCAATCAAGAGACCCAGTACTTC
CDR3: CASSRGRGANQETQYF

J: TRBJ2-2
size: .
V: TRBV11-2
D: TRBD1
DNA: TGTGCCAGCAGCAACCGGGACAGGAACACCGGGGAGCTGTTTTTT
CDR3: CASSNRDRNTGELFF

J: TRBJ2-7
size: .
V: TRBV5-6
D: .
DNA: TGTGCCAGCAGCTTGAGGACAAGCCTATCCTACGAGCAGTACTTC
CDR3: CASSLRTSLSYEQYF

J: TRBJ1-1
size: once
V: TRBV7-8
D: TRBD1
DNA: TGTGCCAGCAGCTTAGAGGGTTACAGGGGGACTGAAGCTTTCTTT
CDR3: CASSLEGYRGTEAFF

J: TRBJ1-3
size: .
V: TRBV5-6
D: TRBD1
DNA: TGTGCCAGCAGCTGGGGACAGGGCCCCTCTGGAAACACCATATATTTT
CDR3: CASSWGQGPSGNTIYF

J: TRBJ2-7
size: .
V: TRBV19
D: .
DNA: TGTGCCAGTAGTTTCAGCCGGGGGTCCTACGAGCAGTACTTC
CDR3: CASSFSRGSYEQYF

J: TRBJ1-3
size: .
V: TRBV2
D: .
DNA: TGTGCCAGCAGCGCGGGGGGAAACACCATATATTTT
CDR3: CASSAGGNTIYF

J: TRBJ2-7
size: .
V: TRBV27
D: .
DNA: TGTGCCAGCAGTTTATCTTTGTCCTACGAGCAGTACTTC
CDR3: CASSLSLSYEQYF

J: TRBJ2-7
size: .
V: TRBV5-1
D: TRBD2
DNA: TGCGCCAGCAGCTTGGGACTAGCGAATGGAGGGACCTACGAGCAGTACTTC
CDR3: CASSLGLANGGTYEQYF

J: TRBJ1-2
size: .
V: TRBV7-2
D: .
DNA: TGTGCCAGCAGCTTAAACGGGGGCCCATACTATGGCTACACCTTC
CDR3: CASSLNGGPYYGYTF

J: TRBJ2-2
size: .
V: TRBV29-1
D: TRBD2
DNA: TGCAGCGTTCTCCTAGCGGGAGTAATGGGGGAGCTGTTTTTT
CDR3: CSVLLAGVMGELFF

J: TRBJ2-3
size: .
V: TRBV7-6
D: TRBD1
DNA: TGTGCCAGCAGTCTCCCCGGGACAGGCACAGATACGCAGTATTTT
CDR3: CASSLPGTGTDTQYF

J: TRBJ1-2
size: .
V: TRBV4-1
D: TRBD1
DNA: TGCGCCAGCAGCCAACGCCAGGGGGGGGATGGCTACACCTTC
CDR3: CASSQRQGGDGYTF

J: TRBJ1-5
size: .
V: TRBV5-6
D: .
DNA: TGTGCCAGCAGCTTAACGGGGAATCAGCCCCAGCATTTT
CDR3: CASSLTGNQPQHF

J: TRBJ2-1
size: .
V: TRBV18
D: TRBD2
DNA: TGTGCCAGCTCCCCCTGGCGGGAGGTTCCCAATGAGCAGTTCTTC
CDR3: CASSPWREVPNEQFF

J: TRBJ1-2
size: .
V: TRBV9
D: .
DNA: TGTGCCAGCAGCGTAAACAGAGAGAGCAGTCGAAGTGGCTACACCTTC
CDR3: CASSVNRESSRSGYTF

J: TRBJ2-1
size: .
V: TRBV5-1
D: TRBD2
DNA: TGCGCCAGCAGCACGGGACTAGCGGGGGGCTTAACCTACAATGAGCAGTTCTTC
CDR3: CASSTGLAGGLTYNEQFF

J: TRBJ2-2
size: .
V: TRBV2
D: TRBD2
DNA: TGTGCCAGCAGGGGGGGGACCATGAACACCGGGGAGCTGTTTTTT
CDR3: CASRGGTMNTGELFF

J: TRBJ1-1
size: .
V: TRBV19
D: TRBD1
DNA: TGTGCCAGTAGCACAGGGGGCGTGAACACTGAAGCTTTCTTT
CDR3: CASSTGGVNTEAFF

J: TRBJ2-7
size: once
V: TRBV28
D: .
DNA: TGTGCCAGCAGTCCTGAGGGAGGGGGAGCCTACGAGCAGTACTTC
CDR3: CASSPEGGGAYEQYF

J: TRBJ1-1
size: .
V: TRBV15
D: TRBD1
DNA: TGTGCCACCAGCCCACCGACAGGGGGCAATGAGGCTTTCTTT
CDR3: CATSPPTGGNEAFF

J: TRBJ2-7
size: .
V: TRBV18
D: .
DNA: TGTGCCAGCTCCGGGACGGGGATTTACGAGCAGTACTTC
CDR3: CASSGTGIYEQYF

J: TRBJ2-7
size: once
V: TRBV21-1
D: .
DNA: TGTGCCAGCTACGAGCAGTACTTC
CDR3: CASYEQYF

J: TRBJ1-1
size: .
V: TRBV18
D: .
DNA: TGTGCCAGCTCACCCCTTCCGATAGGGTCACGGAACACTGAAGCTTTCTTT
CDR3: CASSPLPIGSRNTEAFF

J: TRBJ2-7
size: once
V: TRBV28
D: TRBD1
DNA: TGTGCCAGCAGTTCTGGGACAGGGCTCTACGAGCAGTACTTC
CDR3: CASSSGTGLYEQYF

J: TRBJ2-5
size: once
V: TRBV20-1
D: .
DNA: TGCAGTGCTAGACCCGAGGAGACCCAGTACTTC
CDR3: CSARPEETQYF

J: TRBJ2-3
size: .
V: TRBV9
D: TRBD1
DNA: TGTGCCAGCAGCGACTCTCAGCGAGGACAGGGTTTTCCAGATACGCAGTATTTT
CDR3: CASSDSQRGQGFPDTQYF

J: TRBJ2-5
size: .
V: TRBV9
D: .
DNA: TGTGCCAGCAGCGTAGAGGGAGCTCAAGAGACCCAGTACTTC
CDR3: CASSVEGAQETQYF

J: TRBJ2-1
size: .
V: TRBV9
D: .
DNA: TGTGCCAGCAGCGTAGACCCGGGGACCTACAATGAGCAGTTCTTC
CDR3: CASSVDPGTYNEQFF

J: TRBJ2-7
size: once
V: TRBV5-8
D: .
DNA: TGTGCCAGCAGCTTGAGTATTAGTTACGAGCAGTACTTC
CDR3: CASSLSISYEQYF

J: TRBJ2-6
size: .
V: TRBV7-3
D: .
DNA: TGTGCCAGCAGCTCAAAGGCCGGCACGGGGGCCAACGTCCTGACTTTC
CDR3: CASSSKAGTGANVLTF

J: TRBJ2-7
size: .
V: TRBV19
D: TRBD2
DNA: TGTGCCAGTAGTTGGGGACTAGCGGGCTACCGCTCCTACGAGCAGTACTTC
CDR3: CASSWGLAGYRSYEQYF

J: TRBJ1-6
size: .
V: TRBV30
D: TRBD1
DNA: TGTGCCTGGAGCGCAGGGGGCCCAGAGCCCCTCCACTTT
CDR3: CAWSAGGPEPLHF

J: TRBJ2-1
size: once
V: TRBV19
D: TRBD2
DNA: TGTGCCAGTAGTATCGGACTAGGCTATGAGCAGTTCTTC
CDR3: CASSIGLGYEQFF

J: TRBJ1-1
size: .
V: TRBV7-6
D: TRBD1
DNA: TGTGCCAGCAGCACGGACAGGGACGGGGTGGGGGCTTTCTTT
CDR3: CASSTDRDGVGAFF

J: TRBJ2-1
size: .
V: TRBV27
D: .
DNA: TGTGCCAGCAGGCCTCGAGCGGATAGCTCCTACAATGAGCAGTTCTTC
CDR3: CASRPRADSSYNEQFF

J: TRBJ1-2
size: .
V: TRBV4-2
D: .
DNA: TGTGCCAGCAGCCAAGTCGACTCCTTGGGTGGCTACACCTTC
CDR3: CASSQVDSLGGYTF

J: TRBJ2-5
size: .
V: TRBV7-2
D: TRBD1
DNA: TGTGCCAGCAGCCGACAGGGGGGAAAAGAGACCCAGTACTTC
CDR3: CASSRQGGKETQYF

J: TRBJ1-4
size: .
V: TRBV5-1
D: .
DNA: TGCGCCAGCAGCCGTGGAGGGGGGTTTAATGAAAAACTGTTTTTT
CDR3: CASSRGGGFNEKLFF

J: TRBJ1-5
size: .
V: TRBV25-1
D: .
DNA: TGTGCCAGCAGTGAATATGTAGCGAATCAGCCCCAGCATTTT
CDR3: CASSEYVANQPQHF

J: TRBJ1-2
size: .
V: TRBV4-3
D: .
DNA: TGCGCCAGCAGCCAAGAAGGGGAGGCCGCTAACTATGGCTACACCTTC
CDR3: CASSQEGEAANYGYTF

J: TRBJ2-7
size: .
V: TRBV4-1
D: .
DNA: TGCGCCAGCAGCCTCCAGGTTACCTACGAGCAGTACTTC
CDR3: CASSLQVTYEQYF

J: TRBJ2-7
size: .
V: TRBV7-2
D: .
DNA: TGTGCCAGCAGCTTAGGAAACGGGGGCCCCTACGAGCAGTACTTC
CDR3: CASSLGNGGPYEQYF

J: TRBJ1-2
size: few
V: TRBV9
D: TRBD1
DNA: TGTGCCAGCAGCGTAGATCAGGGGGCGAACTATGGCTACACCTTC
CDR3: CASSVDQGANYGYTF

J: TRBJ1-1
size: once
V: TRBV6-1
D: TRBD1
DNA: TGTGCCATGGACAGGGGGCGGAACACTGAAGCTTTCTTT
CDR3: CAMDRGRNTEAFF

J: TRBJ2-3
size: .
V: TRBV7-2
D: TRBD2
DNA: TGTGCCAGCAGCCCGGGACTAGCGGGGGGCACAGATACGCAGTATTTT
CDR3: CASSPGLAGGTDTQYF

J: TRBJ2-1
size: .
V: TRBV11-3
D: TRBD2
DNA: TGTGCCAGCAGCTCCCCCTTGGGCGGGGGGGCCGTTGAGCAGTTCTTC
CDR3: CASSSPLGGGAVEQFF